The entry below gives a single T cell receptor (beta chain) sequence along with its context. What it binds is not known. The data belong to a study of cytomegalovirus exposure and HLA in healthy donors. Broader study findings: A few CMV-associated chains were confirmed in vitro to be specific for CMV antigens. Association with HLA alleles at 0.05 false discovery rate was found for 16,951 TCR beta sequences in a later analysis.

Germline V gene sequence: CDR1 SGHVS, CDR2 FQNEAQ. Trimming removed 5 bases from V and 6 bases from J; junction bases left unmatched: 10. The CDR3 consists of 15 residues. In the PCR, 60 Vbeta and 13 Jbeta primers were used. TCRdb's copy holds only in-frame clones and misses some; the assay was immunoSEQ multiplex PCR. Of about 110,000 clones listed, roughly three quarters are singletons. The clonotype comes from a man aged 25-45 years in good health and CMV-seropositive. The sequenced sample consisted of PBMCs. V and J are TRBV7-8 and TRBJ2-3, with 8 positions matching TRBD1. For the CDR3, the DNA is TGTGCCAGCAGCCCGTGGACAGGGATCGGGGATACGCAGTATTTT. Its translation: CASSPWTGIGDTQYF.